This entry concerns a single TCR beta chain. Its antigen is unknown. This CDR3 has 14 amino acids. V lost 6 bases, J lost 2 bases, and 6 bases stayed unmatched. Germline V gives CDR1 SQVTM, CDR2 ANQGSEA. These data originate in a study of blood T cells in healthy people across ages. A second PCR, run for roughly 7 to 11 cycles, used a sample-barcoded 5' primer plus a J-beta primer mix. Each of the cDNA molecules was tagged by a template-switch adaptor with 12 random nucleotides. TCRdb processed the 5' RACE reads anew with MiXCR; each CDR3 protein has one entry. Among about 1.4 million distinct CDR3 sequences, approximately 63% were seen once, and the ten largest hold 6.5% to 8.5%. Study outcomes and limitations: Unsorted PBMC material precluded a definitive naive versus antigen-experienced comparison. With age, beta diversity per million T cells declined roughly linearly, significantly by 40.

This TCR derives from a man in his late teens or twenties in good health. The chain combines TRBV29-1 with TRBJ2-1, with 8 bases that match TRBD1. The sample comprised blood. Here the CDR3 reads CSVAADRAYNEQFF. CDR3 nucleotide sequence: TGCAGCGTGGCCGCGGACAGGGCCTACAATGAGCAGTTCTTC.